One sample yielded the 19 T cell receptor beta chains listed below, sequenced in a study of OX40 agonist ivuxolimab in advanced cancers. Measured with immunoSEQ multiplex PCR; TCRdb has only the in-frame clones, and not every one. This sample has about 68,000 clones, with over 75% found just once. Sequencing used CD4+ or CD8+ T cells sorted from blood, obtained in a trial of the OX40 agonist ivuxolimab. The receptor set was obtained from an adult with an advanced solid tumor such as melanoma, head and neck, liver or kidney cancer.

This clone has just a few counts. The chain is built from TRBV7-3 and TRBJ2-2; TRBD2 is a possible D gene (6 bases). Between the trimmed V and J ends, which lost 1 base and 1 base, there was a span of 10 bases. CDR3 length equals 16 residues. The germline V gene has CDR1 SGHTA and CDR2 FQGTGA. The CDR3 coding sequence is TGTGCCAGCAGCTTAAACCAAGCGGGGAACACCGGGGAGCTGTTTTTT. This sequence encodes CASSLNQAGNTGELFF. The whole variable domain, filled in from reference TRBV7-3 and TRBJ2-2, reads GAGVSQTPSNKVTEKGKYVELRCDPISGHTALYWYRQSLGQGPEFLIYFQGTGAADDSGLPNDRFFAVRPEGSVSTLKIQRTERGDSAVYLCASSLNQAGNTGELFFGEGSRLTVL.

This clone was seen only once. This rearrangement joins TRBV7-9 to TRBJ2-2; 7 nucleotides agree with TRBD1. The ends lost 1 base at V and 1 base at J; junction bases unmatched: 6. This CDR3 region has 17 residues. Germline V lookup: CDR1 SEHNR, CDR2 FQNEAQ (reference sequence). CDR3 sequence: CASSLDVGTVNTGELFF. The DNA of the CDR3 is TGTGCCAGCAGCTTAGATGTTGGGACAGTGAACACCGGGGAGCTGTTTTTT.

CDR3 in DNA: TGTGCCAGCAGCTTTGGTTATGGTTTCACCGGGGAGCTGTTTTTT. Amino acid sequence: CASSFGYGFTGELFF. The J gene is TRBJ2-2, the V gene TRBV5-6; D gene uncertain. The CDR3 sequence is 15 residues long. V was clipped by 2 bases and J by 4 bases, with 12 bases between them. Germline V gene lookup returns CDR1 SGHDT and CDR2 YYEEEE.

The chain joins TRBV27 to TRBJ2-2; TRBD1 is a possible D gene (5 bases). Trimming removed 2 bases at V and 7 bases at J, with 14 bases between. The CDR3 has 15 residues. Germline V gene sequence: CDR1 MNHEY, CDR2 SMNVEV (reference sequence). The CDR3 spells CASSLRQGYIGELFF. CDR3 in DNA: TGTGCCAGCAGTTTAAGGCAGGGTTACATCGGGGAGCTGTTTTTT.

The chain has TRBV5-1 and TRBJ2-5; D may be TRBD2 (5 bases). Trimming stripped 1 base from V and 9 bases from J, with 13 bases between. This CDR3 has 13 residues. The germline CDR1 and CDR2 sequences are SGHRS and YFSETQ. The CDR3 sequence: CASSLNGLEAQYF. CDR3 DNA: TGCGCCAGCAGCTTGAATGGGTTGGAGGCCCAGTACTTC.

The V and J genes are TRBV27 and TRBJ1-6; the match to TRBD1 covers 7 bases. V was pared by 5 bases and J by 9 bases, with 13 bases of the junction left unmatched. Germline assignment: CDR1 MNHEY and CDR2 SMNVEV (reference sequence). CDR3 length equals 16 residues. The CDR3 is CASSLKRTGFSSPLHF. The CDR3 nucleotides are TGTGCCAGCAGTCTTAAAAGGACAGGTTTTAGTTCACCCCTCCACTTT.

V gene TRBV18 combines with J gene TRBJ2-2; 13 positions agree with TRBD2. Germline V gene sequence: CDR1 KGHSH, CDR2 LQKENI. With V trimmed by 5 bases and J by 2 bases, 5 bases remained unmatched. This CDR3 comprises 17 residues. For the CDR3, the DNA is TGTGCCAGCTCAAGACTAGCGGGGGGCCCTAACACCGGGGAGCTGTTTTTT. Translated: CASSRLAGGPNTGELFF.

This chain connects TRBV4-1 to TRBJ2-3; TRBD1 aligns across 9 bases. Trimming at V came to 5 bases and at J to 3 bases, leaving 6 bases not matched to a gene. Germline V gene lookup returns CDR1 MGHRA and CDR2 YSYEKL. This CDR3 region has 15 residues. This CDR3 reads CASSEDRGRTDTQYF. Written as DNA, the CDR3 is TGCGCCAGCAGCGAGGACAGGGGTAGAACAGATACGCAGTATTTT.

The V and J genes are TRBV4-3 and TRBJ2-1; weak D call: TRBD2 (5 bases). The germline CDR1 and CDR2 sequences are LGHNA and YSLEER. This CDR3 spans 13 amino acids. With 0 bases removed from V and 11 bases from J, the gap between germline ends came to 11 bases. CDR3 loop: CASSQDWETKQFF. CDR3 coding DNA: TGCGCCAGCAGCCAAGATTGGGAGACTAAGCAGTTCTTC.

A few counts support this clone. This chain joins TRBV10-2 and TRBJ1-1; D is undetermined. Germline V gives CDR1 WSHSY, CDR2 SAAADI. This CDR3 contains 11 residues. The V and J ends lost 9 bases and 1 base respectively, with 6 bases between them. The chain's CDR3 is CASGENTEAFF. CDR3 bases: TGCGCCAGTGGGGAGAACACTGAAGCTTTCTTT.

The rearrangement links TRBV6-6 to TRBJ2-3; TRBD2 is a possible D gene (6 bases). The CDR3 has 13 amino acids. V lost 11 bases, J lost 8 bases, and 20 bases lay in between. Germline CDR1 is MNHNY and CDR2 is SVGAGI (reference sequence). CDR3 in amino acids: CAATPSGSGTQYF. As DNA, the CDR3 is TGTGCCGCTACCCCCAGCGGGTCGGGTACGCAGTATTTT.

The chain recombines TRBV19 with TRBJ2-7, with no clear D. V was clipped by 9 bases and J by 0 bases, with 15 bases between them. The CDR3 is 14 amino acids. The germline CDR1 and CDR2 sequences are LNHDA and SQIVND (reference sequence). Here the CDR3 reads CASRPRASSYEQYF. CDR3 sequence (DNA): TGTGCCAGCCGACCTCGCGCGAGCTCCTACGAGCAGTACTTC.

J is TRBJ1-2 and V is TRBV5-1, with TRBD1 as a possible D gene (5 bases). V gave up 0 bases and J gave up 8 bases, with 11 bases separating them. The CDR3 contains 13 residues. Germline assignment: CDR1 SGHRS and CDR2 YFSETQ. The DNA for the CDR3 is TGCGCCAGCAGCTTGGGTCTCGGGGGAGGCTACACCTTC. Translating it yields CASSLGLGGGYTF.

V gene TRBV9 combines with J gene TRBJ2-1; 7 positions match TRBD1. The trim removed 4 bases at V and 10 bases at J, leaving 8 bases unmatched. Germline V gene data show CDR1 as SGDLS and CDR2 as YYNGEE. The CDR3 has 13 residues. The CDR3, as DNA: TGTGCCAGCAGCAAGAGGGGGCGAGAGGAGCAGTTCTTC. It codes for CASSKRGREEQFF.

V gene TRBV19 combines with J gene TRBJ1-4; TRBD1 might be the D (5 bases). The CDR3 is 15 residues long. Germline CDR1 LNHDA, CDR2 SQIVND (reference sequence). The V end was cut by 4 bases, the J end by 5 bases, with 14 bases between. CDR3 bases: TGTGCCAGTAGTACCCTCCAGGGTGTAAATGAAAAACTGTTTTTT. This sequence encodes CASSTLQGVNEKLFF.

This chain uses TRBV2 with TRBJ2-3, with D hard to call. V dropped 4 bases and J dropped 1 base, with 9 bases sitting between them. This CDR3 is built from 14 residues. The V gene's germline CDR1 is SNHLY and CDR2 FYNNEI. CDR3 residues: CASSGDTRTDTQYF. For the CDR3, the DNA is TGTGCCAGCAGTGGCGACACCCGCACAGATACGCAGTATTTT.

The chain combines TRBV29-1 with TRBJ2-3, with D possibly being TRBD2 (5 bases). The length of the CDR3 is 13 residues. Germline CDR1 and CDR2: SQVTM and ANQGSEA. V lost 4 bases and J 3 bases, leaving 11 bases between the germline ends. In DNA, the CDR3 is TGCAGCGTTGCAGAGGGCGGGACAGATACGCAGTATTTT. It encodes CSVAEGGTDTQYF.

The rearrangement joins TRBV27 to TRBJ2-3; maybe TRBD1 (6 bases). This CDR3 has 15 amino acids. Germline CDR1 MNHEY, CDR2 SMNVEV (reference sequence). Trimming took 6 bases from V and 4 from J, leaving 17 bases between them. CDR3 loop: CASSAVTGFSDTQYF. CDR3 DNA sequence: TGTGCCAGCAGCGCTGTTACAGGGTTTTCAGATACGCAGTATTTT.

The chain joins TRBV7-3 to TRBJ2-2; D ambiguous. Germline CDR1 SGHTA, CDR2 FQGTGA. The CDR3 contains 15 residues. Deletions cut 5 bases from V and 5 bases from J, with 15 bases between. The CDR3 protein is CASSREIVGTGELFF. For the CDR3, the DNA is TGTGCCAGCAGCCGCGAGATTGTCGGAACCGGGGAGCTGTTTTTT.